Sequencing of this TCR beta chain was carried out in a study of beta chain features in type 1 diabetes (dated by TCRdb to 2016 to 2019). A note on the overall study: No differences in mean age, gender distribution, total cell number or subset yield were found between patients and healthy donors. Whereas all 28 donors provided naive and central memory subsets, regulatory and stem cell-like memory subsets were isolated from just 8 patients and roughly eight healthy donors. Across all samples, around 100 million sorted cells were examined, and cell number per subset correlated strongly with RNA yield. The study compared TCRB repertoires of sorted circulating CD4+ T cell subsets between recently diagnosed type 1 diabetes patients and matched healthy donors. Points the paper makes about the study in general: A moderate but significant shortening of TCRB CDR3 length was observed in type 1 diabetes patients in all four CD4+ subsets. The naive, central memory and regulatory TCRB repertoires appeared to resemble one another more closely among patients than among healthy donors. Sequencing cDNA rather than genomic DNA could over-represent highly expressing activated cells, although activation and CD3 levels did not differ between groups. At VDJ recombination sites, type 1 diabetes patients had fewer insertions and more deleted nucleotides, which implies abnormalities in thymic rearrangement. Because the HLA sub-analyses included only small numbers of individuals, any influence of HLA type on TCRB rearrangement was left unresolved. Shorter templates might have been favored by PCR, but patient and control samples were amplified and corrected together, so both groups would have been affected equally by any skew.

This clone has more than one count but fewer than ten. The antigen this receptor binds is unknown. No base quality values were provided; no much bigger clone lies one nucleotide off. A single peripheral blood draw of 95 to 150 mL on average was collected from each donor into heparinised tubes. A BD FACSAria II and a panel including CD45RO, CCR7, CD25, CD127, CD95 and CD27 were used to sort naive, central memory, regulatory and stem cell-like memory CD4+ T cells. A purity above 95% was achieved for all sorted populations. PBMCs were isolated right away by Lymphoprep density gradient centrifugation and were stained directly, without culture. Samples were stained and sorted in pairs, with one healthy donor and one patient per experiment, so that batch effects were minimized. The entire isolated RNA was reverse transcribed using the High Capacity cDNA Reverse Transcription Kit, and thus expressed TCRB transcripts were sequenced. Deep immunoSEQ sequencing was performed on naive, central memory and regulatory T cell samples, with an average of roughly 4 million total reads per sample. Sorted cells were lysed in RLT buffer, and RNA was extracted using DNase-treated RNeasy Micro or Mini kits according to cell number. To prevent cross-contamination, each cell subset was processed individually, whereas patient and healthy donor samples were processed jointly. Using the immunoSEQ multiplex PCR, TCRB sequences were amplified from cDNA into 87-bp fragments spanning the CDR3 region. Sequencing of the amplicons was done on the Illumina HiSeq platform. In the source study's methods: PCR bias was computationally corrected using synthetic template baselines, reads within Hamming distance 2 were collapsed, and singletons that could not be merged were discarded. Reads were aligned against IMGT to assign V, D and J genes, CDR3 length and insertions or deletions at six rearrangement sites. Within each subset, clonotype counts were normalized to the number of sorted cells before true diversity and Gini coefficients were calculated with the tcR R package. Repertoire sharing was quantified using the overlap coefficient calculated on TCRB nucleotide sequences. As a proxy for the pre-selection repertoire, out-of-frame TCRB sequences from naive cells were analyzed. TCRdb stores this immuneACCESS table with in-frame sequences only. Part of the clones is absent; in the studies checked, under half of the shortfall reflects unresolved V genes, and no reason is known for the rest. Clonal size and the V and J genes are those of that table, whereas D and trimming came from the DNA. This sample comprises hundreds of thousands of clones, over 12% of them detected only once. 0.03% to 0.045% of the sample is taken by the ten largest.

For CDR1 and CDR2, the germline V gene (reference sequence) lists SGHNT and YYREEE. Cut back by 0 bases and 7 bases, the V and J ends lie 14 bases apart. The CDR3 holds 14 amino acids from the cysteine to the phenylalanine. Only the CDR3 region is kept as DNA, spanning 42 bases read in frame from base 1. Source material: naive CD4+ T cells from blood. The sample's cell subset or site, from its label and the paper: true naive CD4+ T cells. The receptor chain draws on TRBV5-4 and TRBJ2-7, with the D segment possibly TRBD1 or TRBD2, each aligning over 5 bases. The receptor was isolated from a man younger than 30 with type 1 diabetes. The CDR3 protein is CASSLGGTNLEQYF. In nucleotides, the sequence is TGTGCCAGCAGCTTGGGGGGGACCAATCTGGAGCAGTACTTC.